The sample holds many counts of the clone carrying this T cell receptor beta chain. This beta chain is an off-target read within a library intended for alpha chains, so its frequency means little. TCRdb re-derived calls from the 5' RACE reads in MiXCR, one entry per CDR3 protein. This sample has roughly 6,900 distinct CDR3 sequences; 5% to 6% occur once, and the top ten carry approximately 10%. Time point specified: sample taken at primary tumor resection. Unsorted tumor, nontumor lung tissue or cryopreserved PBMC supplied the whole RNA. These data are taken from a study of spatial heterogeneity in lung cancer. The source was normal lung tissue next to the tumor, collected at surgery. The clonotype was recovered from a female donor with early-stage non-small cell lung cancer.

CDR3 in DNA: TGCGCCAGCAGCCAAGACTCGGGACTAGCGGTTAGCACAGATACGCAGTATTTT. Its protein product is CASSQDSGLAVSTDTQYF. The chain uses TRBV4-1 and TRBJ2-3, with 11 nucleotides matching TRBD2. Germline V gene sequence: CDR1 MGHRA, CDR2 YSYEKL. This CDR3 region has 18 residues. V lost 0 bases to trimming and J lost 0 bases; unmatched junction nucleotides: 5.